Listed below are T cell receptor beta chains from one sample, sequenced in a study of blood T cell repertoires in COVID-19. Assay: immunoSEQ multiplex PCR; the TCRdb copy retains only in-frame clones and omits some. The sample yields 250,000 to 300,000 clones, about four fifths seen once. Specimen: peripheral blood. Every receptor here comes from an older woman with active or convalescent COVID-19. CDR3s include the opening cysteine and the closing phenylalanine or tryptophan. The D gene is left open where the match is weak. Expanded clones get a size class; other rows say once, few or many, or leave the size out.

. | TRBD1 | TRBJ2-1 | TRBV19 | TGTGCCAGTAGTACCTTTCAGGACAGGGAATGGAATGAGCAGTTCTTC | CASSTFQDREWNEQFF
. | . | TRBJ1-4 | TRBV19 | TGTGCCAGTAGCCGGTCGGGGGTTAATGAAAAACTGTTTTTT | CASSRSGVNEKLFF
. | . | TRBJ2-3 | TRBV9 | TGTGCCAGCAAGAGGGACACAGATACGCAGTATTTT | CASKRDTDTQYF
. | . | TRBJ1-3 | TRBV7-2 | TGTGCCAGCAGCTATCCGGGGACAATGGGAGGAAACACCATATATTTT | CASSYPGTMGGNTIYF
. | . | TRBJ1-2 | TRBV6-5 | TGTGCCAGCAGACCGAGAGGGAACTATGGCTACACCTTC | CASRPRGNYGYTF
. | TRBD1 | TRBJ2-2 | TRBV30 | TGTGCCTGGGTCCGGGACAGGGAATCGGGGGAGCTGTTTTTT | CAWVRDRESGELFF
. | . | TRBJ2-3 | TRBV5-1 | TGCGCCAGCAGCTTATTAGTCGATAGCACAGATACGCAGTATTTT | CASSLLVDSTDTQYF
. | . | TRBJ2-6 | TRBV29-1 | TGCAGCGTACAGGGAGCATCTGGGGCCAACGTCCTGACTTTC | CSVQGASGANVLTF
. | TRBD1 | TRBJ1-2 | TRBV5-1 | TGCGCCAGCAGCTCGGGACAGGGCTATGGCTACACCTTC | CASSSGQGYGYTF
. | TRBD1 | TRBJ1-5 | TRBV7-6 | TGTGCCAGCAGCCCGAGACAGGGGAGCAATCAGCCCCAGCATTTT | CASSPRQGSNQPQHF
few | TRBD2 | TRBJ2-2 | TRBV27 | TGTGCCAGCAGTCGAGGGACTAGCTCTTGGAGGGAGCTGTTTTTT | CASSRGTSSWRELFF
few | TRBD1 | TRBJ1-2 | TRBV19 | TGTGCCTCCGGGACAGGGGACTACTATGGCTACACCTTC | CASGTGDYYGYTF
. | TRBD2 | TRBJ2-3 | TRBV11-1 | TGTGCCAGCAGCTTTTCCACTAGCGGCAGCACAGATACGCAGTATTTT | CASSFSTSGSTDTQYF
few | . | TRBJ2-7 | TRBV15 | TGTGCCACCAGCCCTATTTGGGGGGACGAGCAGTACTTC | CATSPIWGDEQYF
. | TRBD1 | TRBJ1-5 | TRBV19 | TGTGCCAGTAACCCACTGGACAGGACTTTTAGCAATCAGCCCCAGCATTTT | CASNPLDRTFSNQPQHF
once | TRBD2 | TRBJ2-1 | TRBV5-1 | TGCGCCAGCAGCCCCTCCGCCAGCGGGGGGGTGGCTGAGCAGTTCTTC | CASSPSASGGVAEQFF
once | TRBD1 | TRBJ2-1 | TRBV6-5 | TGTGCCAGCAGTTCAGGACAGGGGTCCTACAATGAGCAGTTCTTC | CASSSGQGSYNEQFF
. | . | TRBJ1-3 | TRBV4-3 | TGCGCCAGCAGCCAAGGAATAAGAGGGGGCTCTGGAAACACCATATATTTT | CASSQGIRGGSGNTIYF
. | . | TRBJ1-5 | TRBV29-1 | TGCAGCGCGATTCAAGGGGCCGGAGGCAATCAGCCCCAGCATTTT | CSAIQGAGGNQPQHF
. | . | TRBJ1-2 | TRBV19 | TGTGCCAGTAGACGGGGTCCGAGAAACTATGGCTACACCTTC | CASRRGPRNYGYTF
. | . | TRBJ1-1 | TRBV19 | TGTGCCAGTATGGGAGCGGGCTTTGAAGCTTTCTTT | CASMGAGFEAFF
. | . | TRBJ2-3 | TRBV5-1 | TGCGCCAGCAGCTTACAGGGGGGGCCAGATACGCAGTATTTT | CASSLQGGPDTQYF
. | . | TRBJ1-1 | TRBV7-9 | TGTGCCAGCAGCTCAACCGGGAGCTACAGCGGTGAAGCTTTCTTT | CASSSTGSYSGEAFF
. | TRBD1 | TRBJ1-2 | TRBV5-6 | TGTGCCAGCAGTCCCCGGACAGGGGGCGCGTTCTATGGCTACACCTTC | CASSPRTGGAFYGYTF
. | TRBD1 | TRBJ2-7 | TRBV19 | TGTGCCAGTAGCTTCGGGACAGCCTACGAGCAGTACTTC | CASSFGTAYEQYF
. | . | TRBJ1-5 | TRBV9 | TGTGCCAGCAGCGTAGGCGATCAGCCCCAGCATTTT | CASSVGDQPQHF
. | TRBD1 | TRBJ2-7 | TRBV27 | TGTGCCAGCAGTCCCCGGACAGGGAAAGTGGAGCAGTACTTC | CASSPRTGKVEQYF
. | . | TRBJ2-1 | TRBV5-4 | TGTGCCAGCAGCCCGGGGGGTACGGGGGCGATCTCCTACAATGAGCAGTTCTTC | CASSPGGTGAISYNEQFF
. | . | TRBJ2-2 | TRBV27 | TGTGCCAGCAGTTTATATCGGGTTGGCACCGGGGAGCTGTTTTTT | CASSLYRVGTGELFF
. | . | TRBJ1-2 | TRBV11-2 | TGTGCCAGCAGGTCCAGGGCGATGTCCTATGGCTACACCTTC | CASRSRAMSYGYTF
few | TRBD1 | TRBJ2-2 | TRBV29-1 | TGCAGCGGGGGACAGGCCGCGAACACCGGGGAGCTGTTTTTT | CSGGQAANTGELFF
few | TRBD1 | TRBJ2-7 | TRBV6-5 | TGTGCCAGCAGTTACTCGGGGCAGGGGGCCATCTACGAGCAGTACTTC | CASSYSGQGAIYEQYF
once | . | TRBJ1-1 | TRBV4-2 | TGTGCCAGCAGCCAACAGGGGATCGCTGAAGCTTTCTTT | CASSQQGIAEAFF
. | TRBD2 | TRBJ2-1 | TRBV28 | TGTGCCAGCAGTTACGGGGGGGGGAATGAGCAGTTCTTC | CASSYGGGNEQFF
once | . | TRBJ1-2 | TRBV12-3/TRBV12-4 | TGTGCCAGCAGTCACACCCTTGACTATGGCTACACCTTC | CASSHTLDYGYTF
. | . | TRBJ1-1 | TRBV6-2/TRBV6-3 | TGTGCCAGCAGCCCTAGTCGGAGGGCCCGGAACACTGAAGCTTTCTTT | CASSPSRRARNTEAFF
. | . | TRBJ1-1 | TRBV27 | TGTGCCAGCAGTTTGGGAGCCTTTATGAACACTGAAGCTTTCTTT | CASSLGAFMNTEAFF
. | TRBD2 | TRBJ2-1 | TRBV9 | TGTGCCAGCAGCGTAGTAGCGGGGGGGGACAATGAGCAGTTCTTC | CASSVVAGGDNEQFF
. | TRBD1 | TRBJ2-7 | TRBV6-2/TRBV6-3 | TGTGCCAGCAGTTACCCCCCGGGACAGGTGGCCTACGAGCAGTACTTC | CASSYPPGQVAYEQYF
. | TRBD1 | TRBJ2-7 | TRBV27 | TGTGCCAGCAGTCCCCTTCTTTACAGGGGATTTTACGAGCAGTACTTC | CASSPLLYRGFYEQYF
. | . | TRBJ1-1 | TRBV29-1 | TGCAGCGTTGAACGGGGGGCGAACACTGAAGCTTTCTTT | CSVERGANTEAFF
. | TRBD1 | TRBJ1-1 | TRBV7-9 | TGTGCCAGCAGCCCAGGGACAGGCCTCAGGGACACTGAAGCTTTCTTT | CASSPGTGLRDTEAFF
. | . | TRBJ1-2 | TRBV13 | TGTGCCAGCAGCTTAGAAGTCAGCGAGGACTATGGCTACACCTTC | CASSLEVSEDYGYTF
. | . | TRBJ2-1 | TRBV11-2 | TGTGCCAGCAGCTTAGATCGCGCCCTACATGAGCAGTTCTTC | CASSLDRALHEQFF
. | TRBD1 | TRBJ1-1 | TRBV9 | TGTGCCAGCAGCGTGCACAGGGGGAGTGAAGCTTTCTTT | CASSVHRGSEAFF
. | . | TRBJ1-2 | TRBV30 | TGTGCCTGGAGTGCCGGTGGTGGCTACACCTTC | CAWSAGGGYTF
. | . | TRBJ2-1 | TRBV5-1 | TGCGCCAGCAGCTTGAAAGGTGCGGGTGCCAATGAGCAGTTCTTC | CASSLKGAGANEQFF
. | . | TRBJ1-2 | TRBV24-1 | TGTGCCACCAGTGCCCAAGACGGGAACTATGGCTACACCTTC | CATSAQDGNYGYTF
few | . | TRBJ2-3 | TRBV12-5 | TGTGCTAGTGGTTTGAGCCTTCACACAGATACGCAGTATTTT | CASGLSLHTDTQYF
once | . | TRBJ1-2 | TRBV18 | TGTGCCAGCTCACCAAGACAGGCCCTAATAGGCTACACCTTC | CASSPRQALIGYTF
once | TRBD1 | TRBJ1-4 | TRBV5-6 | TGTGCCAGCAGCGCCGGGACAGGGGCAGCAACTAATGAAAAACTGTTTTTT | CASSAGTGAATNEKLFF
. | . | TRBJ1-2 | TRBV11-2 | TGTGCCAGCAGCGGCGCTGCAGGGGAAAGGCCAGGGAACTATGGCTACACCTTC | CASSGAAGERPGNYGYTF
. | . | TRBJ2-2 | TRBV7-2 | TGTGCCAGCAGCTTATGGGACATACGCACCGGGGAGCTGTTTTTT | CASSLWDIRTGELFF
. | . | TRBJ2-5 | TRBV14 | TGTGCCAGCAGCCAGAGTCGAGAGACCCAGTACTTC | CASSQSRETQYF
once | . | TRBJ1-2 | TRBV7-2 | TGTGCCAGCAGCTTAGCAGTGTTTGACAGGCGTGAGGACTATGGCTACACCTTC | CASSLAVFDRREDYGYTF